Presented here are 30 T cell receptor beta chains from one specimen sequenced in a study of T cells in Graves' hyperthyroidism and ophthalmopathy. What was amplified from RNA transcripts were TCR beta CDR3 regions. When the TCR CDR3 underwent first-round RT-PCR, the HTBI primer set was used. TCRdb re-analysed the multiplex PCR reads in MiXCR, keeping a single row per CDR3 protein. This sample has under 350,000 distinct CDR3 sequences, with roughly 18% found just once. Source material: blood. These receptors were obtained from a woman in her forties or fifties with Graves' hyperthyroidism.

The chain carries TRBV10-3 and TRBJ2-7; tentatively, D is TRBD1 (5 bases). CDR1 and CDR2 from the germline V gene are ENHRY and SYGVKD. The CDR3 sequence is 17 residues long. The V gene lost 0 bases and the J gene lost 5 bases, with 20 bases spanning the gap. Here the CDR3 DNA reads TGTGCCATCAGTGAGTCACCTCCACGGACACTTGGAAACGAGCAGTACTTC. The encoded protein is CAISESPPRTLGNEQYF.

V is TRBV11-2 and J is TRBJ2-7; TRBD1 aligns across 7 bases. The CDR3 sequence is 15 residues long. CDR1 and CDR2 from the germline V gene are SGHAT and FQNNGV. J lost 4 bases, V lost 4 bases, and 10 bases had no gene match. The CDR3 DNA sequence: TGTGCCAGCAGCTCCTCAGGAAGCAGGGGGTACGAGCAGTACTTC. This sequence encodes CASSSSGSRGYEQYF.

This clonotype was counted ten times or more. Written as DNA, the CDR3 is TGCAGTGCCCGCAAAAAGAACACTGAAGCTTTCTTT. Translation gives CSARKKNTEAFF. The chain recombines TRBV20-1 with TRBJ1-1; D gene uncertain. CDR3 length equals 12 residues. V was trimmed by 6 bases and J by 1 base, leaving 9 bases between them. Per germline, CDR1 DFQATT and CDR2 SNEGSKA (reference sequence).

Many counts were recorded for this clonotype. The chain uses TRBV28 and TRBJ1-5; TRBD1 aligns across 8 bases. The CDR3 is made up of 15 amino acids. J gave up 5 bases and V 6 bases, and 9 bases lay outside the gene matches. In germline, CDR1 is MDHEN, CDR2 SYDVKM. The CDR3 protein is CASSDDRGRDQPQHF. CDR3 coding DNA: TGTGCCAGCAGCGACGACAGGGGCAGGGATCAGCCCCAGCATTTT.

There are a few counts of this clonotype. This rearrangement joins TRBV6-4 to TRBJ2-1; D gene ambiguous. The CDR3 length is 13 residues. Trimming shortened V by 0 bases and J by 5 bases, and 5 bases separated the two germline ends. CDR1 and CDR2 from the germline V gene are MRHNA and SNTAGT. Here the CDR3 reads CASSDSDNNEQFF. The CDR3 bases are TGTGCCAGCAGTGACTCAGACAACAATGAGCAGTTCTTC.

This clonotype was counted ten times or more. The V and J genes are TRBV11-3 and TRBJ2-1, with TRBD1 matching over 9 bases. From germline, CDR1 is SGHNT and CDR2 YENEEA. V was clipped by 0 bases and J by 6 bases; unmatched bases: 3. The CDR3 totals 15 residues. Written as DNA, the CDR3 is TGTGCCAGCAGCTTAGACGGACAGGGGCCCAATGAGCAGTTCTTC. Translating it yields CASSLDGQGPNEQFF.

The chain links TRBV19 to TRBJ1-1; D is uncertain. CDR1 is LNHDA and CDR2 is SQIVND in the germline V gene (reference sequence). V shed 3 bases and J shed 2 bases, with 7 bases lying between them. The CDR3 runs 13 residues. CDR3 in amino acids: CASSIGFNTEAFF. In DNA, the CDR3 is TGTGCCAGTAGTATCGGCTTCAACACTGAAGCTTTCTTT.

About this clonotype: Since a much larger clone is just one base distant, this may be a read error. The chain carries TRBV6-1 and TRBJ2-7; a possible D gene is TRBD1 (6 bases). Germline loops: CDR1 MNHNS, CDR2 SASEGT. This CDR3 region has 13 residues. The V gene lost 6 bases and the J gene lost 4 bases, with 13 bases spanning the gap. This chain's CDR3 is CASSRGHIYEQYF. CDR3 nucleotides: TGTGCCAGCAGCCGGGGACATATTTACGAGCAGTACTTC.

A word on this clonotype: Mismatch with germline at one junction end may stem from a read error. This chain links TRBV6-1 with TRBJ1-4; maybe TRBD1 (6 bases). The CDR3 loop spans 16 amino acids. Germline loops: CDR1 MNHNS, CDR2 SASEGT. Here the CDR3 DNA reads TGTGCCAGCAGTGAAGCGGTGGACAGAGTCCATGAAAAACTGCTTTTT. Translated: CASSEAVDRVHEKLLF.

This clonotype was seen ten or more times. The genes are TRBV5-1 and TRBJ1-1, with D possibly TRBD1 on 6 matching bases. Germline CDR1 and CDR2: SGHRS and YFSETQ. The CDR3 contains 18 residues. With 0 bases removed from V and 1 base from J, the gap between germline ends came to 19 bases. The CDR3 DNA sequence: TGCGCCAGCAGCTTGGGGAGTAGGGGCGGGGGCCCGAACACTGAAGCTTTCTTT. Translating it yields CASSLGSRGGGPNTEAFF. Supplemented by reference TRBV5-1 and TRBJ1-1, the full variable domain reads KAGVTQTPRYLIKTRGQQVTLSCSPISGHRSVSWYQQTPGQGLQFLFEYFSETQRNKGNFPGRFSGRQFSNSRSEMNVSTLELGDSALYLCASSLGSRGGGPNTEAFFGQGTRLTVV.

This clonotype was recorded many times. This chain joins TRBV20-1 and TRBJ2-3; 11 bases match TRBD2. V shed 3 bases, J shed 4 bases, and the junction held 6 bases outside the gene matches. The CDR3 is 15 residues long. Germline V CDR1 and CDR2: DFQATT, SNEGSKA (reference sequence). The CDR3 DNA reads as TGCAGTGCTAGCCGGCCGGGACTAGCGGCAGATACGCAGTATTTT. Protein product: CSASRPGLAADTQYF.

This clonotype was observed at least ten times. This chain connects TRBV28 to TRBJ1-1; no firm D call. The V and J ends lost 7 bases and 8 bases respectively, with 11 bases between them. The germline V gene encodes CDR1 MDHEN and CDR2 SYDVKM. The length of the CDR3 is 11 residues. In DNA, the CDR3 is TGTGCCAGCACTTCTGAATTCGAAGCTTTCTTT. The encoded protein is CASTSEFEAFF. Using reference TRBV28 and TRBJ1-1 for the parts outside the CDR3, the full variable domain is DVKVTQSSRYLVKRTGEKVFLECVQDMDHENMFWYRQDPGLGLRLIYFSYDVKMKEKGDIPEGYSVSREKKERFSLILESASTNQTSMYLCASTSEFEAFFGQGTRLTVV.

The J gene is TRBJ2-1, the V gene TRBV5-1; 11 bases line up with TRBD2. Germline V CDR1 and CDR2: SGHRS, YFSETQ. The trim removed 4 bases at V and 10 bases at J, leaving 10 bases unmatched. There are 15 residues in the CDR3. Here the CDR3 reads CASSVTSGVPTEQFF. The CDR3 coding sequence is TGCGCCAGCAGCGTGACTAGCGGGGTTCCCACCGAGCAGTTCTTC.

The chain uses TRBV4-2 and TRBJ1-5; unclear D gene. Between the trimmed V and J ends, which lost 0 bases and 7 bases, there was a span of 7 bases. Per the germline V gene, CDR1 is LGHNA and CDR2 is YNFKEQ. The CDR3 runs 13 residues. The CDR3 reads CASSQDEQQPQHF. DNA of the CDR3: TGTGCCAGCAGCCAAGATGAACAGCAGCCCCAGCATTTT.

The chain combines TRBV24-1 with TRBJ2-3; D remains unclear. Trimming shortened V by 3 bases and J by 2 bases, and 5 bases separated the two germline ends. From germline, CDR1 is KGHDR and CDR2 SFDVKD. The length of the CDR3 is 13 residues. As DNA, the CDR3 is TGTGCCACCAGTGATCCTCACACAGATACGCAGTATTTT. It encodes CATSDPHTDTQYF.

The J gene is TRBJ2-1, the V gene TRBV5-1, with TRBD1 identical over 9 bases. From germline, CDR1 is SGHRS and CDR2 YFSETQ. The V gene end was trimmed by 1 base and the J gene end by 0 bases; junction bases not matched to a gene: 26. The CDR3 totals 24 residues. The CDR3 DNA reads as TGCGCCAGCAGCTTGCCTACAGGGGGCGGATATTCTAAAATAAACCCGAGCTCCTACAATGAGCAGTTCTTC. The encoded protein is CASSLPTGGGYSKINPSSYNEQFF.

CDR3 region: CASSPGLTNTGELFF. The CDR3 DNA is TGTGCCAGCTCACCGGGACTGACGAACACCGGGGAGCTGTTTTTT. V and J are TRBV18 and TRBJ2-2; weak D call: TRBD2 (6 bases). The germline V gene encodes CDR1 KGHSH and CDR2 LQKENI. Trimming stripped 3 bases from V and 0 bases from J, with 8 bases between. This CDR3 has 15 amino acids.

This clonotype has only a few counts. This chain connects TRBV6-1 to TRBJ2-1, with a weak D call TRBD2 (5 bases). The CDR3 runs 14 residues. Germline assignment: CDR1 MNHNS and CDR2 SASEGT. Trimming left V 5 bases short and J 6 bases short, with 14 bases between. The CDR3 DNA sequence: TGTGCCAGCAGTTCACTAGGTGGAATCAATGAGCAGTTCTTC. Protein sequence: CASSSLGGINEQFF.

This clonotype came up many times. The CDR3 reads CASRNRGRDETQYF. As DNA, the CDR3 is TGTGCCAGCCGGAACAGGGGGCGCGATGAGACCCAGTACTTC. This chain uses TRBV12-3 or TRBV12-4 with TRBJ2-5; 9 bases line up with TRBD1. Trimming took 8 bases from V and 5 from J; bases not matched to a gene: 9. The CDR3 spans 14 residues.

Ten or more counts support this clonotype. The CDR3 spells CSARVSYEQYF. The DNA for the CDR3 is TGCAGTGCTAGAGTCTCCTACGAGCAGTACTTC. The chain has TRBV20-1 and TRBJ2-7; D is unresolved. Trimming took 1 base from V and 0 from J, leaving 1 base between them. This CDR3 has 11 residues. Germline V CDR1 and CDR2: DFQATT, SNEGSKA (reference sequence).

The sample holds many counts of this clonotype. The chain couples TRBV20-1 to TRBJ2-3; 9 nucleotides line up with TRBD1. J gave up 6 bases and V 5 bases, and 9 bases lay outside the gene matches. This CDR3 is built from 14 residues. Germline V CDR1 and CDR2: DFQATT, SNEGSKA (reference sequence). CDR3 region: CSAADRGGSDTQYF. DNA for the CDR3: TGCAGTGCTGCGGACAGGGGAGGTTCCGATACGCAGTATTTT.

The chain uses TRBV6-1 and TRBJ1-3; D ambiguous. This CDR3 region has 14 residues. In germline, CDR1 is MNHNS, CDR2 SASEGT. The ends were cut back, 2 bases at V and 0 bases at J, with 5 bases in the middle. Written as DNA, the CDR3 is TGTGCCAGCAGTGAACAAGCCTCTGGAAACACCATATATTTT. Protein sequence: CASSEQASGNTIYF.

There are many counts of this clonotype. The chain links TRBV2 to TRBJ1-6; no clear D gene. The germline gives CDR1 SNHLY, CDR2 FYNNEI. Trimming shortened V by 6 bases and J by 0 bases, and 9 bases separated the two germline ends. This CDR3 has 15 residues. CDR3 sequence reads: CASRQESSYNSPLHF. CDR3 in DNA: TGTGCCAGCAGGCAGGAGAGCTCCTATAATTCACCCCTCCACTTT.

There are a few counts of this clonotype. The V call is TRBV7-9, the J call TRBJ2-2, with 9 nucleotides matching TRBD1. The V and J ends lost 6 bases and 9 bases, in that order; junction bases with no gene match: 8. CDR3 length: 14 amino acids. Per the germline V gene, CDR1 is SEHNR and CDR2 is FQNEAQ (reference sequence). The chain's CDR3 is CASRGGQGDRELFF. CDR3 in DNA: TGTGCCAGCAGGGGGGGACAGGGTGACCGGGAGCTGTTTTTT. The full variable domain, its missing parts supplied by reference TRBV7-9 and TRBJ2-2, is DTGVSQNPRHKITKRGQNVTFRCDPISEHNRLYWYRQTLGQGPEFLTYFQNEAQLEKSRLLSDRFSAERPKGSFSTLEIQRTEQGDSAMYLCASRGGQGDRELFFGEGSRLTVL.

This clonotype was observed a handful of times. The rearrangement links TRBV2 to TRBJ1-3, with TRBD1 matching 7 bases. The CDR3 length is 16 residues. V trimming: 4 bases; J trimming: 0 bases; junction bases outside the gene matches: 6. Per the germline V gene, CDR1 is SNHLY and CDR2 is FYNNEI. The CDR3: CASSVIQGTSGNTIYF. CDR3 nucleotides: TGTGCCAGCAGTGTAATACAGGGGACCTCTGGAAACACCATATATTTT.

Worth noting for this clonotype: A far bigger clonotype differs at one base, so this is likely a read error. The rearrangement joins TRBV25-1 to TRBJ2-5; 8 bases are a match to TRBD2. The germline V gene has CDR1 MGHDK and CDR2 SYGVNS. The CDR3 contains 14 residues. The CDR3 region is CAGSERGGQETQYF. CDR3 nucleotide sequence: TGTGCCGGCAGTGAACGGGGGGGTCAAGAGACCCAGTACTTC.

The chain uses TRBV2 and TRBJ2-1; D might be TRBD1 (6 bases). CDR3 length: 15 residues. Between the trimmed V and J ends, which lost 6 bases and 7 bases, there was a span of 19 bases. In germline, CDR1 is SNHLY, CDR2 FYNNEI. Here the CDR3 reads CASSPRDTGRNEQFF. DNA for the CDR3: TGTGCCAGCAGCCCCCGGGACACTGGCCGTAATGAGCAGTTCTTC.

The genes are TRBV7-9 and TRBJ1-5, with D possibly being TRBD1 (5 bases). Germline-derived CDR1 and CDR2 are SEHNR and FQNEAQ (reference sequence). V was trimmed by 1 base and J by 11 bases, leaving 12 bases between them. The CDR3 sequence is 13 residues long. The CDR3 is CASSLGWSGAQHF. As DNA, the CDR3 is TGTGCCAGCAGCTTAGGCTGGTCGGGGGCCCAGCATTTT.

Ten or more counts support this clonotype. This rearrangement joins TRBV6-1 to TRBJ2-3, with 8 bases aligning to TRBD1. Germline V gene sequence: CDR1 MNHNS, CDR2 SASEGT. V dropped 2 bases and J dropped 2; count of bases not matched to a gene: 3. The CDR3 is 15 residues long. CDR3 amino acids: CASSERDRFTDTQYF. CDR3 DNA sequence: TGTGCCAGCAGTGAAAGGGACAGGTTCACAGATACGCAGTATTTT.

This clonotype was seen a few times. The chain employs TRBV6-5 and TRBJ2-7, with 11 bases that match TRBD1. The ends lost 0 bases at V and 0 bases at J; junction bases unmatched: 7. Germline CDR1 reads MNHEY; CDR2 reads SVGAGI. The CDR3 has 18 amino acids. In DNA, the CDR3 is TGTGCCAGCAGTTACTCGCGGGACAGGGGGTTCGGCTCCTACGAGCAGTACTTC. This codes for CASSYSRDRGFGSYEQYF.